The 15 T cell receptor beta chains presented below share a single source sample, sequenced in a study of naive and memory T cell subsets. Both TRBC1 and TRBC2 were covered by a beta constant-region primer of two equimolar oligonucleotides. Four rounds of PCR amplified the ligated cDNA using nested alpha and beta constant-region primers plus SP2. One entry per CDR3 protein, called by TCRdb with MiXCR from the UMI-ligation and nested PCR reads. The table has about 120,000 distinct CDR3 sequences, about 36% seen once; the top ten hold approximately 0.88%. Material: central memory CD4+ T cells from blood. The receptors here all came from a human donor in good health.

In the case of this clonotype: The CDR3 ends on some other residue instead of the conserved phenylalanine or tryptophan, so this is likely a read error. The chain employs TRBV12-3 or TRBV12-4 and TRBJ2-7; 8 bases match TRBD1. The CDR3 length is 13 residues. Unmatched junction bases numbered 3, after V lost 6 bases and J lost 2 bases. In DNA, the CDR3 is TGTGCCAGCAGCGCGGGACAGGCCTACGAGCAGTACCTC. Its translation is CASSAGQAYEQYL.

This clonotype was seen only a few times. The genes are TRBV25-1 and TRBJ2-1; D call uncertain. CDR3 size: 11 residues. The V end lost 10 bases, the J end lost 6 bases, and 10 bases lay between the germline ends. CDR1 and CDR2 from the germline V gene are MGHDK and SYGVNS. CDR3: CATEMGNEQFF. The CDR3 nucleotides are TGTGCCACCGAGATGGGCAATGAGCAGTTCTTC.

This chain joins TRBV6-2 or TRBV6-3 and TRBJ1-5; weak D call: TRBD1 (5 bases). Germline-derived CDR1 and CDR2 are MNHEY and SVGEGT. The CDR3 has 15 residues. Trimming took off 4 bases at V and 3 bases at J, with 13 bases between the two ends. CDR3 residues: CASSSLGANNQPQHF. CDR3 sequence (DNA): TGTGCCAGCAGTTCTCTCGGGGCTAACAATCAGCCCCAGCATTTT.

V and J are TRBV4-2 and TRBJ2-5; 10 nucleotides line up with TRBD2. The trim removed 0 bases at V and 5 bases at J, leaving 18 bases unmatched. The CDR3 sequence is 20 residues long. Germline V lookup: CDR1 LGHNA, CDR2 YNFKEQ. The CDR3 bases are TGTGCCAGCAGCCAAGACCCCCCTAGCGGGAGTACGTCGACAAGGGAGACCCAGTACTTC. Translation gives CASSQDPPSGSTSTRETQYF.

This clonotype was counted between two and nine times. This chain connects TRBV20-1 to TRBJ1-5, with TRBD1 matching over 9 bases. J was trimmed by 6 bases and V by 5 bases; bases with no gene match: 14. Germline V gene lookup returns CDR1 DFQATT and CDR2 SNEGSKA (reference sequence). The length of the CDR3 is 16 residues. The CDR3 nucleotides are TGCAGTGCTGGGACCCGACCGGGACAGGGAGCTCAGCCCCAGCATTTT. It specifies CSAGTRPGQGAQPQHF.

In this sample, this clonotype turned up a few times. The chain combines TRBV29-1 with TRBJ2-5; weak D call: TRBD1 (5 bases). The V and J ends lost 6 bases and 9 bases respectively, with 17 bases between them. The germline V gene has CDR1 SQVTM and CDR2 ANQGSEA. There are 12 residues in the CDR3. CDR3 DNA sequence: TGCAGCGTAGATACCGTGGGGCTAGCCCAGTACTTC. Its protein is CSVDTVGLAQYF.

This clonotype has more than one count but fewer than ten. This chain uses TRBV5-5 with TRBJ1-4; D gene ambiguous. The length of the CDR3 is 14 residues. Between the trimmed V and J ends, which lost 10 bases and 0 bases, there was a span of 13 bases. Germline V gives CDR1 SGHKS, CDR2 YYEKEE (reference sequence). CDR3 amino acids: CASSGSSTNEKLFF. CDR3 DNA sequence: TGTGCCTCCTCGGGTTCTTCAACTAATGAAAAACTGTTTTTT.

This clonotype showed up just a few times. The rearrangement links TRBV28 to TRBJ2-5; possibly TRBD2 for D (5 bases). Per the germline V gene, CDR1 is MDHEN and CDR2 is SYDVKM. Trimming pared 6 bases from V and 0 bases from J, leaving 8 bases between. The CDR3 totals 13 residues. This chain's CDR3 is CASSGINQETQYF. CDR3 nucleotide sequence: TGTGCCAGCAGCGGGATAAACCAAGAGACCCAGTACTTC.

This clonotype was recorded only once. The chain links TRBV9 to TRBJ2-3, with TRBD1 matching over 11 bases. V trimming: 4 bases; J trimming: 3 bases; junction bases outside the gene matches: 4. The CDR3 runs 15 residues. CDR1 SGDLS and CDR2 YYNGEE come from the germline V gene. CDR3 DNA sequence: TGTGCCAGCAGCCGGACAGGGGGCTTTACAGATACGCAGTATTTT. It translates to CASSRTGGFTDTQYF. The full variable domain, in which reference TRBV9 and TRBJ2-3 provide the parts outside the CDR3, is DSGVTQTPKHLITATGQRVTLRCSPRSGDLSVYWYQQSLDQGLQFLIQYYNGEERAKGNILERFSAQQFPDLHSELNLSSLELGDSALYFCASSRTGGFTDTQYFGPGTRLTVL.

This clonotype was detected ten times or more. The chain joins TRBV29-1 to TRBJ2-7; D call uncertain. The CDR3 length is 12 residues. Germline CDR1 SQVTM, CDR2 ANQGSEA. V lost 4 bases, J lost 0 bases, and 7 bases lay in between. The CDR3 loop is CSVGPSSYEQYF. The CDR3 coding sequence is TGCAGCGTTGGCCCCAGCTCCTACGAGCAGTACTTC.

CDR3: CATVPGGTNTGELFF. CDR3 nucleotides: TGTGCCACCGTGCCGGGAGGAACCAACACCGGGGAGCTGTTTTTT. The chain joins TRBV24-1 to TRBJ2-2; 7 positions agree with TRBD2. After removal of 9 bases from V and 2 bases from J, the junction contained 8 bases not matched to a gene. The CDR3 covers 15 residues. Germline values: CDR1 KGHDR, CDR2 SFDVKD.

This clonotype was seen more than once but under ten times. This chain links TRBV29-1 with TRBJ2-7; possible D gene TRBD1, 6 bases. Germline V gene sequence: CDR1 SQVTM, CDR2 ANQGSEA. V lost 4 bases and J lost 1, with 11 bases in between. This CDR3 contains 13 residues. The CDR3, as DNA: TGCAGCGTTGCCGGACAGAGATCCTACGAGCAGTACTTC. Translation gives CSVAGQRSYEQYF.

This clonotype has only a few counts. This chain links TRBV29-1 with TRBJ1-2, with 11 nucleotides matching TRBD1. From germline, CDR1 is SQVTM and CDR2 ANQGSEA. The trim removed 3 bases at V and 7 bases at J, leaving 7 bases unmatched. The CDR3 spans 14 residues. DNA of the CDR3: TGCAGCGTTGAGGAGGGACAGGGGGATCGTGGCTACACCTTC. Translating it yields CSVEEGQGDRGYTF.

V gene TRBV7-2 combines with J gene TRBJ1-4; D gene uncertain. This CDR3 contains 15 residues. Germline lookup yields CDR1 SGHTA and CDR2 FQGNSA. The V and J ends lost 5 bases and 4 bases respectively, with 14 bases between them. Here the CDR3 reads CASSINGLNNEKLFF. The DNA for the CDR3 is TGTGCCAGCAGCATTAACGGGTTGAATAATGAAAAACTGTTTTTT.

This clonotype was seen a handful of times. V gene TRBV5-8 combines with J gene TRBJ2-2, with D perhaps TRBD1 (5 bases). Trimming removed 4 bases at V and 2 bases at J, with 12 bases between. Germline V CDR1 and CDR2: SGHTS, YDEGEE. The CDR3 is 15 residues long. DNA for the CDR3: TGTGCCAGCAGCATCCTGACAGAAAACACCGGGGAGCTGTTTTTT. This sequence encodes CASSILTENTGELFF. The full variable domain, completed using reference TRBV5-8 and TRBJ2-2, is EAGVTQSPTHLIKTRGQQATLRCSPISGHTSVYWYQQALGLGLQFLLWYDEGEERNRGNFPPRFSGRQFPNYSSELNVNALELEDSALYLCASSILTENTGELFFGEGSRLTVL.